These 26 T cell receptor beta chains originate from one sample sequenced in a study of memory CD4+ T cells and cytomegalovirus serostatus (dated by TCRdb to between 2019 and 2020). Single viable CD3+CD4+CD8-CD45RO+ cells were sorted as memory CD4+ T cells on a FACSAria II. The receptor library was made with the immunoSEQ multiplex PCR assay. Held by TCRdb, this immuneACCESS table contains in-frame sequences only and omits some clones. Under half of the omission traces to an unresolved V gene where checked; the cause of the rest is unknown. In all, the sample holds 85,000 to 100,000 clones, and about 80% of those were seen once. Approximately 4% of the sample rests with the top ten. The sample was memory CD4+ T cells from blood. The receptors were sampled from an adult in good health and CMV-seropositive.

This clone showed up just a few times. The chain employs TRBV29-1 and TRBJ1-1; 10 bases align to TRBD1. The germline V gene has CDR1 SQVTM and CDR2 ANQGSEA. Trimming cost V 3 bases and J 4 bases; bases outside gene matches: 14. This CDR3 spans 17 amino acids. The CDR3 spells CSVDRGVTGTGATEAFF. The CDR3 region has the DNA TGCAGCGTTGATAGGGGTGTGACTGGGACAGGGGCCACTGAAGCTTTCTTT.

The chain carries TRBV7-9 and TRBJ2-3; TRBD1 matches at 9 bases. The CDR3 is 15 amino acids. The trim removed 7 bases at V and 6 bases at J, leaving 11 bases unmatched. The germline V gene encodes CDR1 SEHNR and CDR2 FQNEAQ (reference sequence). CDR3 protein: CASNNRDRVTDTQYF. The CDR3 DNA follows: TGTGCCAGCAACAACCGGGACAGGGTGACGGATACGCAGTATTTT.

The V gene is TRBV5-1, the J gene TRBJ1-1; D perhaps matches TRBD1 (6 bases). V was clipped by 5 bases and J by 2 bases, with 13 bases between them. The CDR3 loop spans 14 amino acids. Germline values: CDR1 SGHRS, CDR2 YFSETQ. The CDR3 region is CASRKIGGNTEAFF. CDR3 nucleotide sequence: TGCGCCAGCAGGAAAATTGGGGGCAACACTGAAGCTTTCTTT.

This clone came up a few times. The chain couples TRBV18 to TRBJ2-1; 9 bases line up with TRBD1. CDR1 KGHSH and CDR2 LQKENI come from the germline V gene. V was pared by 3 bases and J by 2 bases, with 8 bases of the junction left unmatched. The CDR3 runs 17 residues. As DNA, the CDR3 is TGTGCCAGCTCACCTTACGGACAGGGGAGCGCCTACAATGAGCAGTTCTTC. Protein product: CASSPYGQGSAYNEQFF.

V gene TRBV19 combines with J gene TRBJ2-7; D is possibly TRBD2 (6 bases). This CDR3 is 14 amino acids long. Germline V gene sequence: CDR1 LNHDA, CDR2 SQIVND (reference sequence). V lost 3 bases, J lost 2 bases, and 11 bases lay in between. The CDR3 region is CASSIGLKPYEQYF. The CDR3 DNA reads as TGTGCCAGTAGTATCGGACTAAAGCCCTACGAGCAGTACTTC.

J is TRBJ1-5 and V is TRBV2; D gene uncertain. Germline loops: CDR1 SNHLY, CDR2 FYNNEI. There are 15 residues in the CDR3. The V end was cut by 3 bases, the J end by 0 bases, with 9 bases between. CDR3 coding DNA: TGTGCCAGCAGTGACGGACGTTATAGCAATCAGCCCCAGCATTTT. It specifies CASSDGRYSNQPQHF.

This chain links TRBV7-6 with TRBJ2-1, with unresolved D. The CDR3 totals 14 residues. Germline CDR1 SGHVS, CDR2 FNYEAQ. The ends were cut back, 1 base at V and 2 bases at J, with 6 bases in the middle. DNA of the CDR3: TGTGCCAGCAGCTTAGGACCCCCCTACAATGAGCAGTTCTTC. Residues: CASSLGPPYNEQFF. The whole variable domain, remainder taken from reference TRBV7-6 and TRBJ2-1, is GAGVSQSPRYKVTKRGQDVALRCDPISGHVSLYWYRQALGQGPEFLTYFNYEAQQDKSGLPNDRFSAERPEGSISTLTIQRTEQRDSAMYRCASSLGPPYNEQFFGPGTRLTVL.

The J gene is TRBJ2-1, the V gene TRBV4-2; maybe TRBD2 (5 bases). The germline gives CDR1 LGHNA, CDR2 YNFKEQ. V dropped 1 base and J dropped 5 bases, with 9 bases sitting between them. This CDR3 is built from 14 residues. In DNA, the CDR3 is TGTGCCAGCAGCCAAGCGGGAAAGGACAATGAGCAGTTCTTC. This encodes CASSQAGKDNEQFF.

The gene calls are TRBV7-2 and TRBJ2-7, with 9 positions matching TRBD1. Germline CDR1 and CDR2: SGHTA and FQGNSA. The CDR3 has 15 residues. Unmatched junction bases numbered 3, after V lost 2 bases and J lost 1 base. The CDR3 DNA sequence: TGTGCCAGCAGCTTACCCGGGACAGGGTCCTACGAGCAGTACTTC. Protein: CASSLPGTGSYEQYF.

This chain uses TRBV7-2 with TRBJ2-3; 9 positions agree with TRBD2. The CDR3 consists of 16 residues. V shed 1 base, J shed 4 bases, and the junction held 6 bases outside the gene matches. From germline, CDR1 is SGHTA and CDR2 FQGNSA. Here the CDR3 reads CASSLDAGGFADTQYF. The DNA for the CDR3 is TGTGCCAGCAGCTTAGATGCGGGAGGGTTCGCAGATACGCAGTATTTT.

This sequence joins TRBV5-1 and TRBJ2-3, with 8 bases that match TRBD2. CDR3 size: 15 residues. The germline gives CDR1 SGHRS, CDR2 YFSETQ. The junction had 2 bases not matched to a gene; V was cut back by 1 base and J by 1 base. In nucleotides, the CDR3 is TGCGCCAGCAGCTTGAGCGGGGGCCGCACAGATACGCAGTATTTT. It encodes CASSLSGGRTDTQYF.

The gene calls are TRBV29-1 and TRBJ1-2; TRBD1 agrees at 10 bases. CDR1 is SQVTM, CDR2 ANQGSEA, per germline. This CDR3 is 14 amino acids long. V lost 6 bases, J lost 4 bases, and 8 bases stayed unmatched. The CDR3 DNA sequence: TGCAGCGTACAGACAGGGGGCGCAGGCTATGGCTACACCTTC. It specifies CSVQTGGAGYGYTF.

The V call is TRBV9, the J call TRBJ1-2; no clear D gene. CDR3 size: 13 residues. CDR1 is SGDLS and CDR2 is YYNGEE in the germline V gene. The V and J ends lost 3 bases and 4 bases respectively, with 10 bases between them. CDR3 DNA: TGTGCCAGCAGCGCCGACGGACTCTATGGCTACACCTTC. This sequence encodes CASSADGLYGYTF.

This chain connects TRBV5-5 to TRBJ1-1, with D uncertain. Germline V lookup: CDR1 SGHKS, CDR2 YYEKEE (reference sequence). Trimming left V 2 bases short and J 3 bases short, with 11 bases between. This CDR3 spans 14 amino acids. The DNA for the CDR3 is TGTGCCAGCAGCTTCAGTGGGGTTCACACTGAAGCTTTCTTT. Translating gives CASSFSGVHTEAFF.

This clone was counted only a few times. The chain uses TRBV18 and TRBJ1-1; D uncertain. Looked up from germline, CDR1 is KGHSH and CDR2 is LQKENI. This CDR3 contains 11 residues. Trimming left V 3 bases short and J 11 bases short, with 10 bases between. CDR3 residues: CASSPGDGAFF. The DNA for the CDR3 is TGTGCCAGCTCACCTGGGGATGGTGCTTTCTTT.

The gene calls are TRBV6-4 and TRBJ2-2; D possibly uses TRBD1 or TRBD2 (5 bases each). The CDR3 sequence is 15 residues long. With 7 bases removed from V and 5 bases from J, the gap between germline ends came to 17 bases. CDR1 and CDR2 (germline): MRHNA, SNTAGT. CDR3: CASKLQATGTGELFF. As DNA, the CDR3 is TGTGCCAGCAAACTACAGGCCACGGGAACCGGGGAGCTGTTTTTT.

The chain recombines TRBV5-4 with TRBJ2-1; 7 positions agree with TRBD2. Germline CDR1 and CDR2: SGHNT and YYREEE (reference sequence). V shed 0 bases, J shed 2 bases, and the junction held 8 bases outside the gene matches. This CDR3 is built from 17 residues. The CDR3 DNA is TGTGCCAGCAGCTTGGGTCCGCGGGGGAGAACCTACAATGAGCAGTTCTTC. Protein product: CASSLGPRGRTYNEQFF.

The V gene is TRBV7-8, the J gene TRBJ2-7, with TRBD2 matching 10 bases. The CDR3 is 15 residues long. V was pared by 3 bases and J by 2 bases, with 4 bases of the junction left unmatched. In germline, CDR1 is SGHVS, CDR2 FQNEAQ. The CDR3 spells CASSFRTSGTYEQYF. CDR3 nucleotide sequence: TGTGCCAGCAGCTTCCGGACTAGCGGAACCTACGAGCAGTACTTC.

V usage is TRBV28 and J usage is TRBJ2-1; 9 nucleotides line up with TRBD2. This CDR3 contains 15 residues. Germline CDR1 reads MDHEN; CDR2 reads SYDVKM. J lost 6 bases, V lost 7 bases, and 10 bases had no gene match. Here the CDR3 reads CASMFPGGRGNEQFF. The DNA of the CDR3 is TGTGCCAGCATGTTTCCCGGCGGGAGGGGCAATGAGCAGTTCTTC.

This chain links TRBV7-2 with TRBJ2-5, with D maybe TRBD1 (5 bases). This CDR3 has 13 residues. Trimming stripped 5 bases from V and 5 bases from J, with 12 bases between. Germline CDR1 reads SGHTA; CDR2 reads FQGNSA. Here the CDR3 DNA reads TGTGCCAGCAGCCCGCAGGGTCGGGAGACCCAGTACTTC. Translating gives CASSPQGRETQYF.

The rearrangement joins TRBV11-1 to TRBJ2-7; 7 nucleotides agree with TRBD1. The length of the CDR3 is 13 residues. Germline lookup yields CDR1 SGHAT and CDR2 FQDESV (reference sequence). The V gene end was trimmed by 5 bases and the J gene end by 3 bases; junction bases not matched to a gene: 4. CDR3 DNA sequence: TGTGCCAGCAGCCCCGGGACAGACTACGAGCAGTACTTC. This encodes CASSPGTDYEQYF.

The chain has TRBV18 and TRBJ1-1, with a weak D call TRBD1 (6 bases). The germline V gene has CDR1 KGHSH and CDR2 LQKENI. CDR3 length: 14 residues. The ends were cut back, 4 bases at V and 0 bases at J, with 9 bases in the middle. The CDR3 loop reads CASSLQGMNTEAFF. CDR3 DNA: TGTGCCAGCTCACTACAGGGTATGAACACTGAAGCTTTCTTT.

V is TRBV18 and J is TRBJ1-5; D is possibly TRBD1 (5 bases). This CDR3 region has 16 residues. CDR1 is KGHSH, CDR2 LQKENI, per germline. V lost 2 bases and J 6 bases, leaving 17 bases between the germline ends. The CDR3 region has the DNA TGTGCCAGCTCACCAACCGGGACCGGAGTAGGTCAGCCCCAGCATTTT. It codes for CASSPTGTGVGQPQHF.

In this sample, this clone turned up once. The chain uses TRBV15 and TRBJ1-3; D possibly corresponds to TRBD1 (5 bases). V lost 0 bases to trimming and J lost 8 bases, with 8 bases between them. In germline, CDR1 is LNHNV, CDR2 YYDKDF (reference sequence). The CDR3 consists of 13 residues. The CDR3 loop reads CATSRDLGDTIYF. The DNA of the CDR3 is TGTGCCACCAGCAGAGATCTGGGGGACACCATATATTTT.

This clone turned up a few times. This chain uses TRBV15 with TRBJ1-4; D perhaps matches TRBD1 (6 bases). Germline V gives CDR1 LNHNV, CDR2 YYDKDF (reference sequence). Trimming removed 9 bases at V and 6 bases at J, with 14 bases between. The CDR3 runs 13 residues. CDR3 sequence: CATKQGGHEKLFF. The CDR3 nucleotides are TGTGCCACGAAACAGGGCGGTCATGAAAAACTGTTTTTT.

CDR3 sequence (DNA): TGTGCCAGCAGCTTAGCTTCGCTAGGGGCGCAGCACTATGGCTACACCTTC. Encoded protein: CASSLASLGAQHYGYTF. The V and J genes are TRBV7-8 and TRBJ1-2; maybe TRBD1 (5 bases). Looked up from germline, CDR1 is SGHVS and CDR2 is FQNEAQ. V was clipped by 0 bases and J by 3 bases, with 17 bases between them. The CDR3 length is 17 residues.